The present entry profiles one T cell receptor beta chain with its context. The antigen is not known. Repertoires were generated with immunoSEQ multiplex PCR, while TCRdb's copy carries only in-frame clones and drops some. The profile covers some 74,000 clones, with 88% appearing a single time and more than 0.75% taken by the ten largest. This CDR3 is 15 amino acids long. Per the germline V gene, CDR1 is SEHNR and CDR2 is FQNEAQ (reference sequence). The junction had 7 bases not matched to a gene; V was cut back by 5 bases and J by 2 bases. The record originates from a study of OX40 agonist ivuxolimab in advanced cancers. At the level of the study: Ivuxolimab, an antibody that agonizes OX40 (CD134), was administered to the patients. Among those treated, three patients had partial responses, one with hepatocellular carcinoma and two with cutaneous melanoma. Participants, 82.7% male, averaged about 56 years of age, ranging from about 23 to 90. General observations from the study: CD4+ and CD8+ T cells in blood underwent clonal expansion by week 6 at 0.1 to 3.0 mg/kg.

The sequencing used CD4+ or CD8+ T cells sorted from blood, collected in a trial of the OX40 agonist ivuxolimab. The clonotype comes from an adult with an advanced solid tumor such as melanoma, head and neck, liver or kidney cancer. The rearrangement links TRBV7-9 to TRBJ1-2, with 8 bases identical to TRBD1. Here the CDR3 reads CASSIMTGANYGYTF. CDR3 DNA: TGTGCCAGCAGCATAATGACAGGGGCGAACTATGGCTACACCTTC. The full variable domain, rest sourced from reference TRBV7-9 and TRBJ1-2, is DTGVSQNPRHKITKRGQNVTFRCDPISEHNRLYWYRQTLGQGPEFLTYFQNEAQLEKSRLLSDRFSAERPKGSFSTLEIQRTEQGDSAMYLCASSIMTGANYGYTFGSGTRLTVV.